This T cell receptor beta chain was sequenced during a study of blood T cell repertoires in COVID-19. Study at large: Sites across the United States, Italy and Spain contributed samples from acute and convalescent COVID-19. T cells, B-cell-depleted T cells, or PBMCs supplied cDNA or gDNA.

Germline CDR1 is ENHRY and CDR2 is SYGVKD. The CDR3 has 15 residues. Trimming took 7 bases from V and 4 from J; bases not matched to a gene: 5. Methods used by the authors: Reference gene primer amplification in the assay estimated nucleated cell counts. This table comes from immunoSEQ multiplex PCR, and its TCRdb copy is limited to in-frame clones, with some not included. The V and J calls and clone size come from that table; D and trimming were worked out from the DNA. The sample carries 66,000 or so clones, around 77% recorded once. Sequencing was performed on peripheral blood. The source is a human donor in a cohort sampled during active COVID-19. The chain combines TRBV10-3 with TRBJ2-1, with 12 nucleotides matching TRBD2. The CDR3 sequence is CAIKTSGSSYNEQFF. Written as DNA, the CDR3 is TGTGCCATCAAGACTAGCGGGAGCTCTTACAATGAGCAGTTCTTC.